The clone carrying this T cell receptor (beta chain) has at least ten counts. The antigen is unknown. This entry is derived from a study of breast tumors, draining lymph nodes, adjacent tissues. Via MiXCR, TCRdb re-called the multiplex PCR reads, giving one row per CDR3 protein. The sample lists some 140,000 distinct CDR3 sequences; around 20% were seen once. Samples came from axillary lymph nodes draining the breast cancer. Unmatched junction bases numbered 13, after V lost 2 bases and J lost 9 bases. The CDR3 covers 15 residues. The V gene's germline CDR1 is DFQATT and CDR2 SNEGSKA (reference sequence). Findings and caveats of the study: Tumor TCR diversity was below lymph nodes but above nontumor tissue. Luminal-like breast cancer showed significantly higher tumor–nontumor repertoire similarity than basal-like. The lymph node origin of tumor T cells was framed as consistent with a hypothesis, not demonstrated.

This TCR came from a female donor with breast cancer. Some clones in this sample may be carry-over from other donors' samples. Sequencing was carried out using axillary lymph node tissue. The V gene is TRBV20-1, the J gene TRBJ1-2; 9 bases are shared with TRBD1. The CDR3 loop reads CSARNHGQGTNRYTF. The CDR3 coding sequence is TGCAGTGCTAGAAACCACGGACAGGGGACTAATCGCTACACCTTC.